Included here is one T cell receptor (beta chain) sequence, with context. V was clipped by 5 bases and J by 3 bases; unmatched bases: 3. Germline values: CDR1 MRHNA, CDR2 SNTAGT. This CDR3 is 14 amino acids long. This sample was taken from a study of CD8+CD57+ T cells in acquired aplastic anemia. Genomic DNA, serving as template, underwent TCR beta VDJ and CDR3 profiling. From the reads, TCRdb called clonotypes with MiXCR, one entry per CDR3 protein. The table records more than 150,000 distinct CDR3 sequences, 64% of them present only once. The rearrangement joins TRBV6-4 to TRBJ1-2, with 10 bases matching TRBD1. The origin of this receptor is a human donor with severe aplastic anemia or a healthy control (not recorded which). Sequencing input: sorted CD4+, CD8+, or CD8+CD57+ T cells (not recorded which) from PBMCs. The CDR3 DNA reads TGTGCCAGCAGTCTCGGGACAGGGGACTATGGCTACACCTTC. It specifies CASSLGTGDYGYTF.